This TCR beta chain came from a study of read filtering for tumor transcriptome and immune sequencing. This clonotype was observed at least ten times. The target antigen is unknown. Molecular barcoded adaptors covering alpha/delta and beta/gamma chains were used on roughly 400 ng RNA. TCRdb processed the reads anew with MiXCR; each CDR3 protein has one entry. The sample holds some 120,000 distinct CDR3 sequences, 10% to 15% seen once. Study-wide points: Even smaller IR-seq throughput identified most shared clonotypes. Roughly 80% of IR-seq clonotypes had a single read, yet these held 3% to 4% of reads.

CDR1 SGHRS and CDR2 YFSETQ come from the germline V gene. The CDR3 totals 15 residues. Trimming pared 0 bases from V and 7 bases from J, leaving 13 bases between. At the time of active disease, bone marrow was collected from every patient. Material for sequencing was a population of CD138-negative cells sorted from bone marrow. This receptor was taken from a donor at least 40 years old with multiple myeloma. This chain joins TRBV5-1 and TRBJ2-2, with D possibly being TRBD2 (6 bases). CDR3 DNA: TGCGCCAGCAGCTTGGATTGGACTACGGTCGGGGAGCTGTTTTTT. Translated: CASSLDWTTVGELFF.